The 27 T cell receptor beta chains below were found in one sample sequenced in a study of T cells in Graves' hyperthyroidism and ophthalmopathy. TCR beta CDR3 sequences were amplified from RNA transcripts. First-round RT-PCR targeting the TCR CDR3 was performed with the HTBI primer set. TCRdb reprocessed the multiplex PCR reads with MiXCR, giving one entry per CDR3 protein. The sample has roughly 280,000 distinct CDR3 sequences; around 15% are singletons. The material sequenced was blood. The receptors were gathered from a woman aged 60-75 years with Graves' ophthalmopathy.

This clonotype was counted between two and nine times. This sequence joins TRBV4-2 and TRBJ2-7, with 9 bases lining up with TRBD2. The CDR3 runs 18 residues. V lost 3 bases to trimming and J lost 3 bases; unmatched junction nucleotides: 15. Germline V gene lookup returns CDR1 LGHNA and CDR2 YNFKEQ. The CDR3, as DNA: TGTGCCAGCAGCCAGGGTATTGGGCGGGAGGGTCCGGGCTACGAGCAGTACTTC. Protein product: CASSQGIGREGPGYEQYF.

This clonotype appeared many times. V and J are TRBV9 and TRBJ2-4; 8 nucleotides match TRBD1. Germline values: CDR1 SGDLS, CDR2 YYNGEE. V dropped 0 bases and J dropped 7; count of bases not matched to a gene: 6. The CDR3 length is 15 residues. The CDR3 sequence: CASSVAGQGANIQYF. The CDR3 DNA is TGTGCCAGCAGCGTAGCAGGGCAGGGGGCGAACATTCAGTACTTC. Supplemented by reference TRBV9 and TRBJ2-4, the full variable domain reads DSGVTQTPKHLITATGQRVTLRCSPRSGDLSVYWYQQSLDQGLQFLIQYYNGEERAKGNILERFSAQQFPDLHSELNLSSLELGDSALYFCASSVAGQGANIQYFGAGTRLSVL.

V usage is TRBV9 and J usage is TRBJ1-4, with 9 bases that match TRBD1. The CDR3 sequence is 16 residues long. Unmatched junction bases numbered 8, after V lost 0 bases and J lost 8 bases. CDR1 SGDLS and CDR2 YYNGEE come from the germline V gene. In DNA, the CDR3 is TGTGCCAGCAGCGTAGCGGGGGGACAGGGTGGCGAAAAACTGTTTTTT. It is translated as CASSVAGGQGGEKLFF.

Ten or more counts support this clonotype. V and J are TRBV7-2 and TRBJ2-2; the match to TRBD2 covers 7 bases. CDR3 size: 17 residues. Germline CDR1 reads SGHTA; CDR2 reads FQGNSA. Losses at the gene ends were 2 bases for V and 4 bases for J; bases not matched to a gene: 10. As DNA, the CDR3 is TGTGCCAGCAGCTTATCTCGGCGGGAGAGGGGCACCGGGGAGCTGTTTTTT. It yields the protein CASSLSRRERGTGELFF.

This clonotype was counted many times. J is TRBJ2-1 and V is TRBV6-1; D uncertain. Germline CDR1 reads MNHNS; CDR2 reads SASEGT. The germline V and J ends were trimmed by 6 bases and 2 bases, with 17 bases remaining between them. CDR3 length equals 16 residues. The DNA for the CDR3 is TGTGCCAGCAGACACCCCCTACGCAGCGCCTACAATGAGCAGTTCTTC. Its translation: CASRHPLRSAYNEQFF.

A word on this clonotype: A read error may be the cause here, since a much bigger clone is one base away. The chain couples TRBV12-3 or TRBV12-4 to TRBJ2-2; D may correspond to TRBD1 or TRBD2 (5 bases each). The CDR3 totals 15 residues. In nucleotides, the CDR3 is TGTGCCAGCAGAAGGGACCACCTGAACACCGGGGAGCTGCTTTTT. Translated, it gives CASRRDHLNTGELLF.

Ten or more counts support this clonotype. The chain has TRBV2 and TRBJ1-5, with 7 bases identical to TRBD1. CDR1 SNHLY and CDR2 FYNNEI come from the germline V gene. CDR3 size: 15 residues. The J segment lost 3 bases and the V segment lost 2 bases, leaving 4 bases of the junction unmatched. The CDR3 here is CASSETGQPNQPQHF. The CDR3 bases are TGTGCCAGCAGTGAAACGGGACAGCCCAATCAGCCCCAGCATTTT.

This clonotype was picked up many times. V and J are TRBV18 and TRBJ2-7; D gene ambiguous. The CDR3 consists of 13 residues. CDR1 and CDR2 (germline): KGHSH, LQKENI. V was clipped by 6 bases and J by 5 bases, with 14 bases between them. In DNA, the CDR3 is TGTGCCAGCTCGCCCGGTACCTATAACGAGCAGTACTTC. This translates into CASSPGTYNEQYF.

The sample holds many counts of this clonotype. The CDR3 loop is CASSLTGDQPQHF. As DNA, the CDR3 is TGTGCCAGCAGCTTGACGGGAGATCAGCCCCAGCATTTT. The V call is TRBV11-2, the J call TRBJ1-5; no definite D call. Germline CDR1 SGHAT, CDR2 FQNNGV. Trimming left V 3 bases short and J 5 bases short, with 8 bases between. The CDR3 totals 13 residues.

This clonotype came up many times. The V and J genes are TRBV7-2 and TRBJ2-7; 10 bases are shared with TRBD1. The CDR3 loop spans 15 amino acids. Germline CDR1 and CDR2: SGHTA and FQGNSA. J was trimmed by 4 bases and V by 0 bases; bases with no gene match: 3. The CDR3 here is CASSLAGTGAYEQYF. The CDR3, as DNA: TGTGCCAGCAGCTTAGCAGGGACAGGGGCATACGAGCAGTACTTC.

Only a few counts were recorded for this clonotype. The rearrangement joins TRBV4-2 to TRBJ2-1; 14 nucleotides match TRBD2. The CDR3 runs 16 residues. Germline CDR1 is LGHNA and CDR2 is YNFKEQ. The junction had 7 bases not matched to a gene; V was cut back by 2 bases and J by 10 bases. The CDR3 coding sequence is TGTGCCAGCAGCCAACAGACTAGCGGGGGGGCCTGGGAGCAGTTCTTC. It translates to CASSQQTSGGAWEQFF.

In this sample, this clonotype turned up a few times. The V call is TRBV29-1, the J call TRBJ2-2; D may correspond to TRBD1 or TRBD2 (6 bases each). Looked up from germline, CDR1 is SQVTM and CDR2 is ANQGSEA. The CDR3 is made up of 14 amino acids. Trimming removed 2 bases from V and 3 bases from J, with 10 bases in between. The CDR3 nucleotides read TGCAGCGTTGAAAGGGGGAGGCACACCGGGGAGCTGTTTTTT. Residues: CSVERGRHTGELFF.

This clonotype was detected ten times or more. This rearrangement joins TRBV7-9 to TRBJ2-5; D not resolved. Germline-derived CDR1 and CDR2 are SEHNR and FQNEAQ (reference sequence). The CDR3 runs to 12 residues. Trimming stripped 0 bases from V and 11 bases from J, with 10 bases between. CDR3: CASSLAPTLQYF. CDR3 coding DNA: TGTGCCAGCAGCTTAGCGCCCACACTACAGTACTTC. The variable domain in full, with the rest retrieved from reference TRBV7-9 and TRBJ2-5, is DTGVSQNPRHKITKRGQNVTFRCDPISEHNRLYWYRQTLGQGPEFLTYFQNEAQLEKSRLLSDRFSAERPKGSFSTLEIQRTEQGDSAMYLCASSLAPTLQYFGPGTRLLVL.

This clonotype was counted between two and nine times. The chain carries TRBV3-1 and TRBJ1-6, with D perhaps TRBD1 (5 bases). This CDR3 spans 14 amino acids. Germline V gene sequence: CDR1 LGHDT, CDR2 YNNKEL (reference sequence). V was trimmed by 0 bases and J by 14 bases, leaving 14 bases between them. CDR3 nucleotide sequence: TGTGCCAGCAGCCAAGATCACCAGGGTCGAACCCTCCACTTT. Its protein product is CASSQDHQGRTLHF.

There are many counts of this clonotype. The V and J genes are TRBV27 and TRBJ1-5; the match to TRBD1 covers 7 bases. Germline CDR1 is MNHEY and CDR2 is SMNVEV (reference sequence). The V and J ends lost 6 bases and 6 bases, in that order; junction bases with no gene match: 8. The CDR3 is 14 amino acids. Here the CDR3 reads CASSPGTVPQPQHF. DNA of the CDR3: TGTGCCAGCAGCCCTGGGACAGTACCTCAGCCCCAGCATTTT.

This chain uses TRBV28 with TRBJ1-5, with 7 bases identical to TRBD1. Germline CDR1 and CDR2: MDHEN and SYDVKM. V shed 5 bases and J 3 bases; nucleotides not matched to a gene: 16. There are 18 residues in the CDR3. The CDR3 loop reads CASSTPPGVDRDNQPQHF. The CDR3 coding sequence is TGTGCCAGCAGTACACCCCCGGGCGTAGACAGGGACAATCAGCCCCAGCATTTT.

This clonotype has at least ten counts. This sequence joins TRBV24-1 and TRBJ1-2; D remains unclear. The CDR3 has 14 residues. Per germline, CDR1 KGHDR and CDR2 SFDVKD. V shed 0 bases and J shed 2 bases, with 6 bases lying between them. In DNA form, the CDR3 reads TGTGCCACCAGTGATTTGTGGCAGAACTATGGCTACACCTTC. Amino acid sequence: CATSDLWQNYGYTF.

The chain uses TRBV6-1 and TRBJ2-7; a possible D gene is TRBD2 (5 bases). Germline V gene sequence: CDR1 MNHNS, CDR2 SASEGT. The CDR3 sequence is 14 residues long. V was trimmed by 5 bases and J by 4 bases, leaving 15 bases between them. This CDR3 is CASSKDSSLYEQYF. The CDR3 DNA sequence: TGTGCCAGCAGTAAGGACTCTTCCCTGTACGAGCAGTACTTC.

This clonotype was detected ten times or more. This chain joins TRBV18 and TRBJ1-2, with D possibly matching TRBD1 (5 bases). The V end was cut by 0 bases, the J end by 7 bases, with 15 bases between. This CDR3 comprises 15 residues. Germline V CDR1 and CDR2: KGHSH, LQKENI. DNA of the CDR3: TGTGCCAGCTCACCACCGGGGCTGCGGGCGAGTGGCTACACCTTC. It specifies CASSPPGLRASGYTF. Full variable domain (remainder filled in from reference TRBV18 and TRBJ1-2): NAGVMQNPRHLVRRRGQEARLRCSPMKGHSHVYWYRQLPEEGLKFMVYLQKENIIDESGMPKERFSAEFPKEGPSILRIQQVVRGDSAAYFCASSPPGLRASGYTFGSGTRLTVV.

Ten or more counts support this clonotype. CDR3 amino acids: CASSLAQGKQYF. The DNA of the CDR3 is TGTGCCAGCAGCTTAGCCCAGGGAAAGCAGTACTTC. The chain employs TRBV7-2 and TRBJ2-7; possibly TRBD1 for D (5 bases). In germline, CDR1 is SGHTA, CDR2 FQGNSA. The ends were cut back, 0 bases at V and 8 bases at J, with 8 bases in the middle. The CDR3 runs 12 residues.

This clonotype showed up many times. The chain carries TRBV7-2 and TRBJ2-3; D is unresolved. The V end lost 5 bases, the J end lost 0 bases, and 12 bases lay between the germline ends. The CDR3 is 15 amino acids. Germline CDR1 SGHTA, CDR2 FQGNSA. CDR3 nucleotide sequence: TGTGCCAGCAGCCATATAGTTTCTAGCACAGATACGCAGTATTTT. Its translation is CASSHIVSSTDTQYF.

This clonotype occurred a few times. The gene calls are TRBV20-1 and TRBJ2-1; 10 nucleotides agree with TRBD2. Germline lookup yields CDR1 DFQATT and CDR2 SNEGSKA (reference sequence). CDR3 length equals 15 residues. V trimming: 3 bases; J trimming: 5 bases; junction bases outside the gene matches: 7. CDR3 DNA sequence: TGCAGTGCTAGCGGGTCTAGCGGGGGCAACAATGAGCAGTTCTTC. This sequence encodes CSASGSSGGNNEQFF.

The table lists this clonotype with a few counts. The chain combines TRBV18 with TRBJ2-7, with unresolved D. In germline, CDR1 is KGHSH, CDR2 LQKENI. The CDR3 runs to 13 residues. With 4 bases removed from V and 4 bases from J, the gap between germline ends came to 11 bases. The CDR3 reads CASSLNTVYEQYF. In DNA, the CDR3 is TGTGCCAGCTCACTGAACACCGTATACGAGCAGTACTTC.

This clonotype was detected many times. The chain is built from TRBV28 and TRBJ1-5; D gene unclear. Per the germline V gene, CDR1 is MDHEN and CDR2 is SYDVKM. The CDR3 has 16 residues. Trimming left V 1 base short and J 3 bases short, with 13 bases between. This chain's CDR3 is CASSLFSRRFNQPQHF. DNA of the CDR3: TGTGCCAGCAGTTTATTCTCGAGACGCTTCAATCAGCCCCAGCATTTT.

A remark on this clonotype: A much larger clone lies one base from this, so it may be a read error. The chain is built from TRBV12-3 or TRBV12-4 and TRBJ2-2, with 8 bases identical to TRBD2. This CDR3 spans 15 amino acids. The CDR3 here is CASNLRAGGTGELFF. The CDR3 region has the DNA TGTGCCAGCAATTTACGCGCGGGGGGCACCGGGGAGCTGTTTTTT.

This clonotype was counted at least ten times. The rearrangement joins TRBV7-6 to TRBJ2-7, with TRBD1 matching 7 bases. Germline loops: CDR1 SGHVS, CDR2 FNYEAQ. The CDR3 contains 13 residues. J gave up 5 bases and V 4 bases, and 5 bases lay outside the gene matches. Written as DNA, the CDR3 is TGTGCCAGCAGCTCACCAGACAGGGACGAGCAGTACTTC. This sequence encodes CASSSPDRDEQYF.

The table lists this clonotype with many counts. The chain joins TRBV7-2 to TRBJ2-1, with 10 positions matching TRBD2. The V gene's germline CDR1 is SGHTA and CDR2 FQGNSA. The junction had 4 bases not matched to a gene; V was cut back by 6 bases and J by 2 bases. CDR3 length: 15 amino acids. The CDR3 region has the DNA TGTGCCAGCAGTCATACTAGCGGGACCTACAATGAGCAGTTCTTC. Its translation: CASSHTSGTYNEQFF.